The 27 T cell receptor beta chains below all came from one sample that was sequenced in a study of beta chain features in type 1 diabetes. Antigens of these TCRs are unknown. Notes on the study in general: For Type 1 diabetes patients, all four CD4+ subsets carried TCRB CDR3s that were moderately but significantly shorter.

The study reverse transcribed the entire isolated RNA, so it sequenced expressed TCRB transcripts. The method was immunoSEQ multiplex PCR; TCRdb's version includes in-frame clones alone and lacks a portion of them. The sample yields over 200,000 clones, about 11% seen once. The sample consisted of naive CD4+ T cells from blood. These receptors were obtained from a man under 40 with type 1 diabetes.

V is TRBV11-2 and J is TRBJ2-7; 10 bases are a match to TRBD1. Germline CDR1 is SGHAT and CDR2 is FQNNGV. The trim removed 5 bases at V and 7 bases at J, leaving 5 bases unmatched. This CDR3 region has 13 residues. The CDR3 coding sequence is TGTGCCAGCAGCGGTGACAGGGGGCGGGAGCAGTACTTC. Protein product: CASSGDRGREQYF.

This clone was seen a handful of times. This chain connects TRBV5-4 to TRBJ2-6; D is unresolved. Germline CDR1 reads SGHNT; CDR2 reads YYREEE (reference sequence). The CDR3 contains 16 residues. V lost 4 bases, J lost 0 bases, and 11 bases lay in between. In DNA, the CDR3 is TGTGCCAGCAGCCAGGTTATTCTCTCTGGGGCCAACGTCCTGACTTTC. This gives the protein CASSQVILSGANVLTF.

This chain joins TRBV25-1 and TRBJ1-5; D may be TRBD1 (5 bases). Deletions cut 11 bases from V and 6 bases from J, with 17 bases between. This CDR3 is built from 13 residues. Germline V gene lookup returns CDR1 MGHDK and CDR2 SYGVNS. This CDR3 is CASQGWGTQPQHF. The CDR3 region has the DNA TGTGCCTCTCAAGGTTGGGGCACTCAGCCCCAGCATTTT.

This chain links TRBV7-9 with TRBJ2-7; 7 nucleotides align to TRBD1. After removal of 3 bases from V and 3 bases from J, the junction contained 5 bases not matched to a gene. The CDR3 is 14 residues long. Germline CDR1 and CDR2: SEHNR and FQNEAQ (reference sequence). CDR3 sequence (DNA): TGTGCCAGCAGCTTGATGGGACAGTACTACGAGCAGTACTTC. It is translated as CASSLMGQYYEQYF.

This clone was recorded once. The rearrangement joins TRBV7-2 to TRBJ1-2, with 8 bases lining up with TRBD1. The CDR3 is made up of 14 amino acids. Unmatched junction bases numbered 7, after V lost 2 bases and J lost 8 bases. CDR1 and CDR2 (germline): SGHTA, FQGNSA. CDR3 sequence: CASSLWQGAKGYTF. The CDR3 nucleotides read TGTGCCAGCAGCTTATGGCAGGGGGCGAAGGGCTACACCTTC. The whole variable domain, filled in from reference TRBV7-2 and TRBJ1-2, reads GAGVSQSPSNKVTEKGKDVELRCDPISGHTALYWYRQSLGQGLEFLIYFQGNSAPDKSGLPSDRFSAERTGGSVSTLTIQRTQQEDSAVYLCASSLWQGAKGYTFGSGTRLTVV.

This clone turned up a few times. V usage is TRBV2 and J usage is TRBJ2-3; 9 nucleotides match TRBD2. J gave up 2 bases and V 8 bases, and 5 bases lay outside the gene matches. Per germline, CDR1 SNHLY and CDR2 FYNNEI. The CDR3 runs 14 residues. For the CDR3, the DNA is TGTGCCAGCGCGACTAGCGGCCCCACAGATACGCAGTATTTT. It specifies CASATSGPTDTQYF.

This clone was observed a few times. This chain links TRBV11-1 with TRBJ1-6, with 7 bases aligning to TRBD1. Germline-derived CDR1 and CDR2 are SGHAT and FQDESV (reference sequence). The CDR3 totals 15 residues. Trimming cost V 5 bases and J 9 bases; bases outside gene matches: 10. CDR3 DNA sequence: TGTGCCAGCAGCACAGGGGCCCCCGTCGGTTCACCCCTCCACTTT. Its translation: CASSTGAPVGSPLHF. Supplemented by reference TRBV11-1 and TRBJ1-6, the full variable domain reads EAEVAQSPRYKITEKSQAVAFWCDPISGHATLYWYRQILGQGPELLVQFQDESVVDDSQLPKDRFSAERLKGVDSTLKIQPAELGDSAMYLCASSTGAPVGSPLHFGNGTRLTVT.

This clone was seen more than once but under ten times. The rearrangement joins TRBV10-3 to TRBJ2-2; 7 nucleotides align to TRBD2. The CDR3 sequence is 17 residues long. The V and J ends lost 0 bases and 0 bases, in that order; junction bases with no gene match: 4. Germline assignment: CDR1 ENHRY and CDR2 SYGVKD. The CDR3 DNA sequence: TGTGCCATCAGTGAGTCGATAGCGGGTACGAACACCGGGGAGCTGTTTTTT. Amino acids: CAISESIAGTNTGELFF.

This clone was detected only a few times. The chain links TRBV11-2 to TRBJ2-3, with 7 bases aligning to TRBD2. Trimming took 1 base from V and 2 from J; bases not matched to a gene: 6. Germline V gene data show CDR1 as SGHAT and CDR2 as FQNNGV. This CDR3 has 16 amino acids. The chain's CDR3 is CASSLVASGVTDTQYF. The CDR3 region has the DNA TGTGCCAGCAGCTTAGTCGCCAGCGGGGTCACAGATACGCAGTATTTT.

Only a few counts were recorded for this clone. The J gene is TRBJ2-5, the V gene TRBV25-1; 12 bases are shared with TRBD1. This CDR3 comprises 15 residues. V lost 7 bases to trimming and J lost 5 bases; unmatched junction nucleotides: 8. Germline lookup yields CDR1 MGHDK and CDR2 SYGVNS. CDR3 loop: CASTSGQGASETQYF. CDR3 nucleotide sequence: TGTGCCAGCACTTCGGGACAGGGGGCCTCCGAGACCCAGTACTTC.

The sample holds a few counts of this clone. The rearrangement uses TRBV5-4 and TRBJ1-6; the D gene is possibly TRBD1 (5 bases). V was cut by 4 bases and J by 8 bases, with 13 bases left in between. CDR1 and CDR2 from the germline V gene are SGHNT and YYREEE (reference sequence). This CDR3 comprises 14 residues. CDR3 protein: CASSQGGVHSPLHF. The CDR3, as DNA: TGTGCCAGCAGCCAGGGTGGAGTACATTCACCCCTCCACTTT. The entire variable domain, with the rest obtained from reference TRBV5-4 and TRBJ1-6, is as follows: ETGVTQSPTHLIKTRGQQVTLRCSSQSGHNTVSWYQQALGQGPQFIFQYYREEENGRGNFPPRFSGLQFPNYSSELNVNALELDDSALYLCASSQGGVHSPLHFGNGTRLTVT.

The gene calls are TRBV19 and TRBJ2-4; 7 nucleotides line up with TRBD1. There are 13 residues in the CDR3. V shed 0 bases and J 7 bases; nucleotides not matched to a gene: 0. Germline V gives CDR1 LNHDA, CDR2 SQIVND (reference sequence). CDR3 nucleotide sequence: TGTGCCAGTAGTATAGAGACAGGGAACATTCAGTACTTC. As protein: CASSIETGNIQYF.

The genes are TRBV7-2 and TRBJ2-7; TRBD1 matches 10 bases. Germline CDR1 and CDR2: SGHTA and FQGNSA. V shed 2 bases, J shed 3 bases, and the junction held 4 bases outside the gene matches. The CDR3 is 15 amino acids. The CDR3 spells CASSLRRTGGYEQYF. DNA for the CDR3: TGTGCCAGCAGCTTAAGGAGGACAGGGGGCTACGAGCAGTACTTC.

The sample holds a few counts of this clone. The chain is built from TRBV2 and TRBJ2-5, with D perhaps matching TRBD1 (5 bases). The V gene's germline CDR1 is SNHLY and CDR2 FYNNEI. V was cut by 7 bases and J by 0 bases, with 6 bases left in between. This CDR3 has 12 amino acids. The CDR3 nucleotides are TGTGCCAGCAAGACAGACCAAGAGACCCAGTACTTC. Protein: CASKTDQETQYF. The complete variable domain, with remaining parts taken from reference TRBV2 and TRBJ2-5, reads EPEVTQTPSHQVTQMGQEVILRCVPISNHLYFYWYRQILGQKVEFLVSFYNNEISEKSEIFDDQFSVERPDGSNFTLKIRSTKLEDSAMYFCASKTDQETQYFGPGTRLLVL.

The V call is TRBV25-1, the J call TRBJ1-4, with 7 bases fitting TRBD1. V trimming: 3 bases; J trimming: 4 bases; junction bases outside the gene matches: 8. CDR3 length: 16 amino acids. CDR1 is MGHDK and CDR2 is SYGVNS in the germline V gene. CDR3: CASSEGWGQINEKLFF. CDR3 sequence (DNA): TGTGCCAGCAGTGAGGGATGGGGACAGATTAATGAAAAACTGTTTTTT.

The chain recombines TRBV2 with TRBJ1-5; perhaps TRBD1 as D (6 bases). Looked up from germline, CDR1 is SNHLY and CDR2 is FYNNEI. V was trimmed by 3 bases and J by 1 base, leaving 13 bases between them. The CDR3 totals 16 residues. CDR3 protein: CASSDGWTASNQPQHF. Written as DNA, the CDR3 is TGTGCCAGCAGTGATGGTTGGACAGCCAGCAATCAGCCCCAGCATTTT. Full variable domain (outside the CDR3, taken from reference TRBV2 and TRBJ1-5): EPEVTQTPSHQVTQMGQEVILRCVPISNHLYFYWYRQILGQKVEFLVSFYNNEISEKSEIFDDQFSVERPDGSNFTLKIRSTKLEDSAMYFCASSDGWTASNQPQHFGDGTRLSIL.

This clone was seen a handful of times. The J gene is TRBJ1-6, the V gene TRBV29-1; 7 positions match TRBD1. This CDR3 is 13 amino acids long. The V segment lost 4 bases and the J segment 10 bases; nucleotides outside the gene matches: 7. CDR1 SQVTM and CDR2 ANQGSEA come from the germline V gene. The CDR3 DNA sequence: TGCAGCGTTGGGACAGGAGGAAGATCACCCCTCCACTTT. It translates to CSVGTGGRSPLHF.

The CDR3 reads CASSLGSTGFYEQYF. The CDR3 DNA sequence: TGTGCCAGCAGCCTAGGTTCTACAGGGTTCTACGAGCAGTACTTC. The rearrangement links TRBV11-1 to TRBJ2-7; maybe TRBD1 (6 bases). The CDR3 has 15 residues. V lost 5 bases and J 3 bases, leaving 17 bases between the germline ends. Germline-derived CDR1 and CDR2 are SGHAT and FQDESV (reference sequence).

This clone was seen more than once but under ten times. The chain carries TRBV6-5 and TRBJ2-1; D is uncertain. The CDR3 loop spans 13 amino acids. The V gene lost 7 bases and the J gene lost 3 bases, with 10 bases spanning the gap. CDR1 MNHEY and CDR2 SVGAGI come from the germline V gene. CDR3 nucleotides: TGTGCCAGCACCGCGACGGGCTACAATGAGCAGTTCTTC. Translated: CASTATGYNEQFF.

This clone was seen more than once but under ten times. The rearrangement uses TRBV7-3 and TRBJ2-7; 7 nucleotides match TRBD1. From germline, CDR1 is SGHTA and CDR2 FQGTGA. The V segment lost 5 bases and the J segment 1 base; nucleotides outside the gene matches: 11. This CDR3 is built from 16 residues. CDR3 in amino acids: CASSDWIGTASYEQYF. The CDR3 coding sequence is TGTGCCAGCAGCGATTGGATCGGGACAGCTTCCTACGAGCAGTACTTC.

This clone was counted a few times. This chain joins TRBV2 and TRBJ1-1, with TRBD1 as a possible D gene (5 bases). This CDR3 is 13 amino acids long. V was clipped by 7 bases and J by 6 bases, with 15 bases between them. CDR1 is SNHLY and CDR2 is FYNNEI in the germline V gene. The chain's CDR3 is CASTQGERPEAFF. The CDR3 DNA is TGTGCCAGCACTCAGGGTGAGCGACCTGAAGCTTTCTTT.

CDR3 in amino acids: CASRGTGKYEQYF. The CDR3 DNA is TGTGCCAGCCGTGGGACAGGGAAGTACGAGCAGTACTTC. The chain employs TRBV6-5 and TRBJ2-7; 9 positions agree with TRBD1. V dropped 8 bases and J dropped 4; count of bases not matched to a gene: 6. CDR1 MNHEY and CDR2 SVGAGI come from the germline V gene. This CDR3 is built from 13 residues.

The J gene is TRBJ2-1, the V gene TRBV7-2; a possible D gene is TRBD2 (6 bases). CDR1 and CDR2 (germline): SGHTA, FQGNSA. CDR3 length: 16 amino acids. The germline V and J ends were trimmed by 8 bases and 0 bases, with 17 bases remaining between them. DNA of the CDR3: TGTGCCAGCCATGAAAGGCGGGGCAGCTCCTACAATGAGCAGTTCTTC. It encodes CASHERRGSSYNEQFF.

Of note for this clone: This sample includes further DNA sequences coding for the same CDR3. CDR3 in amino acids: CASSLRGTEAFF. The CDR3 coding sequence is TGTGCCAGCAGCTTGCGGGGGACTGAAGCTTTCTTT. The chain links TRBV7-9 to TRBJ1-1; D is perhaps TRBD1 (5 bases). Trimming cost V 3 bases and J 5 bases, with 7 bases left between them. The CDR3 extends over 12 amino acids. The germline CDR1 and CDR2 sequences are SEHNR and FQNEAQ (reference sequence).

This clone was detected only a few times. This chain joins TRBV9 and TRBJ1-6; D gene uncertain. There are 15 residues in the CDR3. Germline loops: CDR1 SGDLS, CDR2 YYNGEE. The germline V and J ends were trimmed by 0 bases and 7 bases, with 11 bases remaining between them. CDR3 region: CASSVDGRPNSPLHF. The DNA of the CDR3 is TGTGCCAGCAGCGTAGACGGCAGGCCGAATTCACCCCTCCACTTT.

The chain recombines TRBV30 with TRBJ2-1; 13 nucleotides line up with TRBD2. V dropped 3 bases and J dropped 0; count of bases not matched to a gene: 8. Germline-derived CDR1 and CDR2 are GTSNPN and SVGIG (reference sequence). This CDR3 comprises 18 residues. The CDR3 reads CAWRPGLAGQNSYNEQFF. The CDR3 DNA is TGTGCCTGGAGGCCGGGACTAGCGGGGCAAAACTCCTACAATGAGCAGTTCTTC.

This clone showed up just a few times. The chain recombines TRBV19 with TRBJ2-1; TRBD1 agrees at 11 bases. CDR1 is LNHDA, CDR2 SQIVND, per germline (reference sequence). V shed 5 bases and J 8 bases; nucleotides not matched to a gene: 2. The CDR3 runs 13 residues. The CDR3 loop reads CASSRDRGDEQFF. CDR3 sequence (DNA): TGTGCCAGTAGTCGGGACAGGGGGGATGAGCAGTTCTTC.